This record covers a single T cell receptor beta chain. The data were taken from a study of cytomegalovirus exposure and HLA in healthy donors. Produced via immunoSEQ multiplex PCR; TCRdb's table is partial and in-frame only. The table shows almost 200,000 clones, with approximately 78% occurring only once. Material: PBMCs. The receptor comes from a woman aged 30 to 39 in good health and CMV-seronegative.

CDR3 amino acids: CASSLTAASGNTIYF. CDR3 bases: TGCGCCAGCAGCTTGACAGCAGCCTCTGGAAACACCATATATTTT. The chain uses TRBV5-1 and TRBJ1-3; D is unresolved. The length of the CDR3 is 15 residues. Deletions cut 1 base from V and 0 bases from J, with 8 bases between. Germline CDR1 reads SGHRS; CDR2 reads YFSETQ.